These 9 T cell receptor beta chains share one sample of origin, sequenced in a study of T cell changes during pregnancy in multiple sclerosis. Clones were sequenced by immunoSEQ multiplex PCR, and TCRdb holds only the in-frame ones, with some missing. The data show around 80,000 clones, with 92% seen just once and over 1.1% held by the top ten. The specimen comprised peripheral blood, sampled before pregnancy. The receptor source for this set is a female donor with multiple sclerosis, enrolled in a pregnancy study.

The genes are TRBV7-2 and TRBJ2-7; 12 bases align to TRBD2. V shed 2 bases and J 7 bases; nucleotides not matched to a gene: 6. Per the germline V gene, CDR1 is SGHTA and CDR2 is FQGNSA. The CDR3 contains 15 residues. The CDR3 region is CASSLFLAGGREQYF. CDR3 in DNA: TGTGCCAGCAGCTTATTCCTAGCGGGGGGGAGGGAGCAGTACTTC.

V and J are TRBV18 and TRBJ2-5; TRBD2 aligns across 7 bases. The germline V gene encodes CDR1 KGHSH and CDR2 LQKENI. There are 15 residues in the CDR3. The trim removed 4 bases at V and 3 bases at J, leaving 8 bases unmatched. The CDR3 region is CASSLSGLEEETQYF. Written as DNA, the CDR3 is TGTGCCAGCTCACTAAGCGGACTAGAGGAAGAGACCCAGTACTTC.

J is TRBJ1-1 and V is TRBV7-6; 7 bases agree with TRBD1. The CDR3 extends over 18 amino acids. CDR1 SGHVS and CDR2 FNYEAQ come from the germline V gene. V trimming: 0 bases; J trimming: 3 bases; junction bases outside the gene matches: 13. The CDR3 DNA sequence: TGTGCCAGCAGCTTAGCACCCGGACAGGCACTACTGGACACTGAAGCTTTCTTT. Translation: CASSLAPGQALLDTEAFF.

V and J are TRBV7-3 and TRBJ1-2, with a tentative D call TRBD1 (6 bases). The CDR3 covers 13 residues. Germline CDR1 SGHTA, CDR2 FQGTGA. V lost 5 bases to trimming and J lost 8 bases, with 15 bases between them. The CDR3 region has the DNA TGTGCCAGCAGCGAAGGTGCAGGGGACGGCTACACCTTC. This gives the protein CASSEGAGDGYTF.

CDR3 bases: TGTGCCAGCAGTTACTCAGGGGGATCTGGAAACACCATATATTTT. Protein sequence: CASSYSGGSGNTIYF. The rearrangement links TRBV6-6 to TRBJ1-3, with a weak D call TRBD1 (6 bases). Deletions cut 0 bases from V and 1 base from J, with 7 bases between. The V gene's germline CDR1 is MNHNY and CDR2 SVGAGI (reference sequence). The CDR3 is 15 residues long.

This sequence joins TRBV27 and TRBJ1-1; a possible D gene is TRBD1 (6 bases). V gave up 3 bases and J gave up 0 bases, with 8 bases separating them. The CDR3 contains 14 residues. Germline CDR1 is MNHEY and CDR2 is SMNVEV (reference sequence). The CDR3 bases are TGTGCCAGCAGTTTTGGGGGCCTGAACACTGAAGCTTTCTTT. This encodes CASSFGGLNTEAFF.

This clone was found once. DNA of the CDR3: TGTGCCATCAGTGAGCCCCCCACCGGGGTGTTTAGCACAGATACGCAGTATTTT. Amino acid sequence: CAISEPPTGVFSTDTQYF. The chain couples TRBV10-3 to TRBJ2-3; tentatively, D is TRBD2 (5 bases). There are 18 residues in the CDR3. Deletions cut 2 bases from V and 0 bases from J, with 18 bases between. Germline V gene data show CDR1 as ENHRY and CDR2 as SYGVKD.

The chain employs TRBV10-3 and TRBJ1-5; D unresolved. Germline V gene data show CDR1 as ENHRY and CDR2 as SYGVKD. Trimming removed 0 bases from V and 3 bases from J, with 9 bases in between. The CDR3 runs to 15 residues. CDR3 in amino acids: CAISESGGNNQPQHF. DNA of the CDR3: TGTGCCATCAGTGAGTCAGGCGGTAACAATCAGCCCCAGCATTTT.

The chain has TRBV13 and TRBJ2-7; TRBD1 matches at 10 bases. The CDR3 has 14 amino acids. Germline V CDR1 and CDR2: PRHDT, FYEKMQ (reference sequence). Germline trimming cut 3 bases from V and 5 bases from J; bases unmatched to any gene: 4. CDR3 protein: CASSFGTGVNEQYF. CDR3 DNA: TGTGCCAGCAGCTTCGGGACAGGGGTCAACGAGCAGTACTTC.